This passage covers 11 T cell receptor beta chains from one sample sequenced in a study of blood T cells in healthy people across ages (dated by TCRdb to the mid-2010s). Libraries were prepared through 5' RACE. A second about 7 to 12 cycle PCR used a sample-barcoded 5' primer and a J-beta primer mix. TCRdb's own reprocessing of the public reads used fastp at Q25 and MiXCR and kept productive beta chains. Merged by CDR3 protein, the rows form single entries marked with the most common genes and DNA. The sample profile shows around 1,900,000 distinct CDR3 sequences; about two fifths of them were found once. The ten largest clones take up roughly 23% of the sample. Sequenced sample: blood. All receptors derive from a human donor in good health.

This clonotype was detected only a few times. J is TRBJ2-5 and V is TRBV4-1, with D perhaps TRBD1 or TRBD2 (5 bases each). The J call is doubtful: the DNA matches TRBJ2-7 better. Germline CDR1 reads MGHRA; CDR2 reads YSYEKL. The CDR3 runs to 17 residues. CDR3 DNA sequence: TGCGCCAGCAGCCCCCTAGGGGAAGGGATTCGGACTTACGAGCAGTACTTC. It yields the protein CASSPLGEGIRTYEQYF.

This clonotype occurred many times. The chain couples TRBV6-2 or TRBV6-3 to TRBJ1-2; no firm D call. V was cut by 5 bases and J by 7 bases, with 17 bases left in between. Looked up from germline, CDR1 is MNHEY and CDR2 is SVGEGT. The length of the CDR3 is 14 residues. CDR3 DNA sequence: TGTGCCAGCAGTCTACATGCGGAGGCGTTTGGCTACACCTTC. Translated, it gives CASSLHAEAFGYTF.

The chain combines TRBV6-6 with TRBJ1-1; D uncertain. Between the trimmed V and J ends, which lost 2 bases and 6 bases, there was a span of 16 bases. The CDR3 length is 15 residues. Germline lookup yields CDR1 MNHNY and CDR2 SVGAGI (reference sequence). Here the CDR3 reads CASSYTFSGNAEAFF. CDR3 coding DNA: TGTGCCAGCAGTTACACTTTCTCCGGGAATGCTGAAGCTTTCTTT.

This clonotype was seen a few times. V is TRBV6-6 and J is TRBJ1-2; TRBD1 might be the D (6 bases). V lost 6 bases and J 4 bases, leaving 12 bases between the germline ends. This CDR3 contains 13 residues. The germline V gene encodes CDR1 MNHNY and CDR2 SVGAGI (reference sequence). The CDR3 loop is CASRLQGGYGYTF. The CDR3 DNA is TGTGCCAGCAGGCTACAGGGTGGCTATGGCTACACCTTC.

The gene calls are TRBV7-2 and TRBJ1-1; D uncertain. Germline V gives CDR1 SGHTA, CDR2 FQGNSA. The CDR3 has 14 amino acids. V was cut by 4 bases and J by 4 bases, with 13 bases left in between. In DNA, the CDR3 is TGTGCCAGCAGCTGGGCCACGACGCCCACTGAAGCTTTCTTT. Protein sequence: CASSWATTPTEAFF.

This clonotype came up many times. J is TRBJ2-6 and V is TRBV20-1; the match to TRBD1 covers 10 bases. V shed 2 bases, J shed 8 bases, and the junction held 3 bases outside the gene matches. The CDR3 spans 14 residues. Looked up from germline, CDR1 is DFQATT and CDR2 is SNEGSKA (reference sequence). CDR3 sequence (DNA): TGCAGTGCTAGATGGGACAGGGGTACCAACGTCCTGACTTTC. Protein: CSARWDRGTNVLTF.

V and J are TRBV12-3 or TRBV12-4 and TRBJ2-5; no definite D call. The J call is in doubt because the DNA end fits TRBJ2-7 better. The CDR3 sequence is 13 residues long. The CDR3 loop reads CASSYDTFYEQYF. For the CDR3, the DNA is TGTGCCAGCAGTTACGACACATTCTACGAGCAGTACTTC.

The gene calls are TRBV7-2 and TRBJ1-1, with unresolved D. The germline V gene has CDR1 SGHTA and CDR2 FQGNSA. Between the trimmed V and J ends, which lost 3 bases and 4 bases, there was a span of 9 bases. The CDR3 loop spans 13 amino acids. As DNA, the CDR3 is TGTGCCAGCAGCTTTAGTCAGGTCACTGAAGCTTTCTTT. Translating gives CASSFSQVTEAFF.

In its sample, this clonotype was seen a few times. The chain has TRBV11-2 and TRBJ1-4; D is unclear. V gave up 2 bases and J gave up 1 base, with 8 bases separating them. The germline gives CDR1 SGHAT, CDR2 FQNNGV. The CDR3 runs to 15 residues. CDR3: CASSLMAGTNEKLFF. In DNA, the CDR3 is TGTGCCAGCAGCTTAATGGCGGGAACTAATGAAAAACTGTTTTTT. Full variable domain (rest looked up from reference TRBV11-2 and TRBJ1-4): EAGVAQSPRYKIIEKRQSVAFWCNPISGHATLYWYQQILGQGPKLLIQFQNNGVVDDSQLPKDRFSAERLKGVDSTLKIQPAKLEDSAVYLCASSLMAGTNEKLFFGSGTQLSVL.

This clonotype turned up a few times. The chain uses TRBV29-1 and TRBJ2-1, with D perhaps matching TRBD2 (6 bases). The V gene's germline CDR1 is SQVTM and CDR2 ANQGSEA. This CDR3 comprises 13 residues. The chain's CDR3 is CTISLGGNNEQFF. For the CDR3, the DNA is TGCACCATCAGTCTTGGAGGGAACAATGAGCAGTTCTTC.

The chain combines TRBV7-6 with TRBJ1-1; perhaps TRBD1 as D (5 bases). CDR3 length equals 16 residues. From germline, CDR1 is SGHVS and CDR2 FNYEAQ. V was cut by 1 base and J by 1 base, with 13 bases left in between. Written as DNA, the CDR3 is TGTGCCAGCAGCTTAGTAGGTCTGGGGGAGAACACTGAAGCTTTCTTT. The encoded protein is CASSLVGLGENTEAFF.